This T cell receptor beta chain stems from a study of cytomegalovirus exposure and HLA in healthy donors. The PCR made use of 60 Vbeta and 13 Jbeta primers. Assay: immunoSEQ multiplex PCR; the TCRdb copy retains only in-frame clones and omits some. This sample has roughly 200,000 clones, with about 81% found just once. The V and J ends lost 6 bases and 2 bases respectively, with 23 bases between them. This CDR3 has 18 residues. In germline, CDR1 is MGHDK, CDR2 SYGVNS. This sequence was found in a woman in her thirties or forties in good health and CMV-seronegative. Sequences were obtained from PBMCs. The chain is built from TRBV25-1 and TRBJ2-1; unclear D gene. CDR3 bases: TGTGCCAGCAGCCCCGAGCCCCTTCTAGTTGCTACCTACAATGAGCAGTTCTTC. Amino acids: CASSPEPLLVATYNEQFF. Supplemented by reference TRBV25-1 and TRBJ2-1, the full variable domain reads EADIYQTPRYLVIGTGKKITLECSQTMGHDKMYWYQQDPGMELHLIHYSYGVNSTEKGDLSSESTVSRIRTEHFPLTLESARPSHTSQYLCASSPEPLLVATYNEQFFGPGTRLTVL.